This T cell receptor beta chain was sequenced for a study of blood T cell repertoires in COVID-19 (dated by TCRdb to 2019 to 2021). Context from the whole study: The collaborator samples originated in the United States, Italy and Spain and spanned the acute and convalescent phases of COVID-19. The prospective study material was composed of cDNA or gDNA derived from T cells, B-cell-depleted T cells, or PBMCs. Deeply sampled blood TCRbeta repertoires from subjects exposed to, actively infected with, or recovered from COVID-19 were included in the dataset. The repertoires were released in a freely available public database intended as a resource for research on the immune response to SARS-CoV-2. Samples came from the ongoing ImmuneRACE study (first 160 participants) plus 1,254 subjects from 6 global collaborators. Sample metadata almost always included a de-identified subject ID, COVID-19 status, age in years and sex. Where HLA class I and class II types were available, the types were taken from metadata supplied by the sample provider, not from assay-based typing. What the work shows at the level of the full study, not this receptor alone: How much clinical and demographic metadata was included differed by source and by participant, and the metadata was provided uncurated.

The sample holds a few counts of this clone. The specificity of this receptor is unknown. The record has no base qualities; no much larger clone is one base away. The collaborating institutions used their own protocols to collect whole blood in K2EDTA tubes. Collaborator samples were shipped for TCRbeta analysis as frozen whole blood, isolated PBMCs, or DNA extracted from either sample type. The junction shows trimming of 6 bases on V and 6 bases on J, plus 14 bases between the germline ends. The germline V gene encodes CDR1 MDHEN and CDR2 SYDVKM. From the cysteine through the phenylalanine, the CDR3 covers 13 amino acids. Just the 39-base CDR3 DNA is kept, in frame starting at base 1. TCRbeta CDR3 regions were amplified from genomic DNA by means of the immunoSEQ Assay, a bias-controlled multiplex PCR. For the original study's pipeline: The number of nucleated cells in each sample was estimated by amplification of reference gene primers within the assay. To quantify the absolute abundance of each unique TCRbeta CDR3 rearrangement, sequence reads were collapsed and filtered. For each sample, productive Simpson clonality was calculated as the square root of Simpson's diversity index over productive rearrangements. The immuneACCESS repertoire file appears here via TCRdb, limited to in-frame rearrangements. These files lack a portion of the clones; in checked studies, under half of the deficit traces to unresolved V genes, and the cause of the others is not known. That table gives V, J and clone size, and the DNA gave D and trimming. In this sample the table shows roughly 200,000 clones, about 77% of which occur a single time. Of the sample, 2.5% to 3% falls within the top ten clones.

The TCR originated in a woman aged 80 or older with active or convalescent COVID-19. The sequence links TRBV28 to TRBJ1-2, with no D gene named confidently. Sequencing was carried out using peripheral blood. The CDR3 region reads CASSPPGSNGYTF. The nucleotide sequence reads TGTGCCAGCAGCCCCCCCGGGAGTAATGGCTACACCTTC.